This T cell receptor (beta chain) originates from a study of patients and donors after allogeneic stem cell transplantation. V lost 3 bases, J lost 3 bases, and 15 bases lay in between. This CDR3 contains 14 residues. Germline CDR1 and CDR2: DFQATT and SNEGSKA (reference sequence). TCRdb reprocessed the RT-PCR reads with MiXCR, giving one entry per CDR3 protein. The repertoire holds 90,000 to 130,000 distinct CDR3 sequences, with approximately 40% as singletons. In its sample, this clonotype was seen a few times. The sequence derives from a human donor who was either an allogeneic HSCT recipient or a stem cell or donor lymphocyte infusion donor (not recorded which). It is not recorded whose cells these are; they may come from a transplant donor. This chain joins TRBV20-1 and TRBJ2-7, with D possibly being TRBD2 (5 bases). What was sequenced was blood, either unsorted or a sorted T cell fraction (not recorded which). CDR3 sequence (DNA): TGCAGTGCTAGTTTGGGAGAGGAGGTCTACGAGCAGTACTTC. Its protein is CSASLGEEVYEQYF.